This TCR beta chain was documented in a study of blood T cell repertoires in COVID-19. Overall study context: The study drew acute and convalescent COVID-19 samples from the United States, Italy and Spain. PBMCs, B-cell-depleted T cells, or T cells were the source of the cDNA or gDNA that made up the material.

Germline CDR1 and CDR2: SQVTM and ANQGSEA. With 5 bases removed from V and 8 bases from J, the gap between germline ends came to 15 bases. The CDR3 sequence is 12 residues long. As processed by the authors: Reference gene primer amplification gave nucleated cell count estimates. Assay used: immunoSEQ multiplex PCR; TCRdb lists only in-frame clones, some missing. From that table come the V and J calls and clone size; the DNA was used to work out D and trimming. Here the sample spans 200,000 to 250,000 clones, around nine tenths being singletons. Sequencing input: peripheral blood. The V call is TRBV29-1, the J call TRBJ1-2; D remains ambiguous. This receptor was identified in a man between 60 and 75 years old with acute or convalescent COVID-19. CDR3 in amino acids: CSVRMAAGGYTF. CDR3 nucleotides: TGCAGCGTTCGAATGGCAGCGGGCGGCTACACCTTC.